These 14 T cell receptor beta chains came from one sample sequenced in a study of beta chain features in type 1 diabetes. General observations from the study: TCRB CDR3s from Type 1 diabetes patients were moderately but significantly shorter in all four CD4+ subsets.

Reverse transcribing all isolated RNA meant expressed TCRB transcripts were sequenced. Some clones are missing from TCRdb's copy, which holds only in-frame ones; the method was immunoSEQ multiplex PCR. In the table there are a few hundred thousand clones, 9.5% to 10% of which are singletons. No antigens are known for them. What was sequenced was central memory CD4+ T cells from blood. These receptors came from a man aged 25-45 years with type 1 diabetes.

This clone was observed a few times. This chain connects TRBV6-5 to TRBJ1-4, with D possibly being TRBD1 (5 bases). The CDR3 is 14 residues long. Per the germline V gene, CDR1 is MNHEY and CDR2 is SVGAGI. V gave up 2 bases and J gave up 8 bases, with 12 bases separating them. The CDR3 loop is CASSYGRVREKLFF. Written as DNA, the CDR3 is TGTGCCAGCAGTTACGGCAGGGTTCGGGAAAAACTGTTTTTT.

Comments on this clone: This CDR3 is also generated by other DNA sequences in the sample. This chain links TRBV30 with TRBJ2-6; D gene ambiguous. Germline CDR1 is GTSNPN and CDR2 is SVGIG (reference sequence). This CDR3 is 12 amino acids long. Trimming removed 1 base from V and 2 bases from J, with 0 bases in between. CDR3 in DNA: TGTGCCTGGAGTGCTGGGGCCAACGTCCTGACTTTC. It translates to CAWSAGANVLTF.

This chain joins TRBV9 and TRBJ2-7; D is uncertain. The CDR3 length is 14 residues. Trimming pared 2 bases from V and 0 bases from J, leaving 9 bases between. CDR1 and CDR2 from the germline V gene are SGDLS and YYNGEE. CDR3 residues: CASSVQSSSYEQYF. In nucleotides, the CDR3 is TGTGCCAGCAGCGTCCAAAGTTCCTCCTACGAGCAGTACTTC.

This clone was seen more than once but under ten times. The genes are TRBV5-5 and TRBJ1-4; no reliable D call. The CDR3 is made up of 12 amino acids. Trimming pared 3 bases from V and 8 bases from J, leaving 8 bases between. CDR1 is SGHKS, CDR2 YYEKEE, per germline (reference sequence). In DNA, the CDR3 is TGTGCCAGCAGCTATCGCGGCGAAAAACTGTTTTTT. Its translation: CASSYRGEKLFF.

This clone was found a few times. V usage is TRBV7-8 and J usage is TRBJ1-1; no clear D gene. There are 13 residues in the CDR3. Germline values: CDR1 SGHVS, CDR2 FQNEAQ. Between the trimmed V and J ends, which lost 5 bases and 6 bases, there was a span of 13 bases. DNA of the CDR3: TGTGCCAGCAGCCCCCACGGGGAGCCTGAAGCTTTCTTT. Protein: CASSPHGEPEAFF.

This clone has more than one count but fewer than ten. The V gene is TRBV15, the J gene TRBJ2-7; D gene ambiguous. Germline CDR1 is LNHNV and CDR2 is YYDKDF (reference sequence). This CDR3 has 14 residues. The V end was cut by 1 base, the J end by 6 bases, with 13 bases between. DNA of the CDR3: TGTGCCACCAGCAGAGGATTGGCCCGAGGCGAGCAGTACTTC. It yields the protein CATSRGLARGEQYF.

This clone was detected only a few times. This chain uses TRBV28 with TRBJ2-5, with D possibly matching TRBD1 (5 bases). V lost 6 bases and J 1 base, leaving 12 bases between the germline ends. The CDR3 has 14 amino acids. Looked up from germline, CDR1 is MDHEN and CDR2 is SYDVKM. The CDR3 reads CASSLSRAQETQYF. The CDR3 DNA follows: TGTGCCAGCAGCCTCTCCAGGGCCCAAGAGACCCAGTACTTC.

This clone was seen a few times. The chain carries TRBV29-1 and TRBJ1-2, with a tentative D call TRBD1 (6 bases). The CDR3 length is 12 residues. V lost 4 bases, J lost 4 bases, and 10 bases lay in between. Germline V gives CDR1 SQVTM, CDR2 ANQGSEA. The chain's CDR3 is CSVVWGAYGYTF. The CDR3 bases are TGCAGCGTTGTATGGGGGGCCTATGGCTACACCTTC.

This clone was seen a handful of times. Other DNA sequences within the sample encode an identical CDR3. The genes are TRBV6-5 and TRBJ1-2; 9 positions agree with TRBD1. With 5 bases clipped from V and 2 bases from J, the junction kept 3 bases outside the gene matches. The CDR3 has 14 residues. Per the germline V gene, CDR1 is MNHEY and CDR2 is SVGAGI. For the CDR3, the DNA is TGTGCCAGCAGTCGGACAGGGGCCAACTATGGCTACACCTTC. The encoded protein is CASSRTGANYGYTF.

This clone was found many times. The chain joins TRBV9 to TRBJ2-5; 7 nucleotides line up with TRBD2. Germline V lookup: CDR1 SGDLS, CDR2 YYNGEE. Trimming at V came to 2 bases and at J to 6 bases, leaving 13 bases not matched to a gene. This CDR3 has 16 amino acids. The CDR3 DNA is TGTGCCAGCAGCGTCGGAAGCGGGACCACTCCGAAGACCCAGTACTTC. Protein sequence: CASSVGSGTTPKTQYF.

The table lists this clone with a few counts. The V gene is TRBV7-6, the J gene TRBJ2-3, with D maybe TRBD1 (5 bases). With 1 base removed from V and 4 bases from J, the gap between germline ends came to 6 bases. The CDR3 contains 13 residues. Germline values: CDR1 SGHVS, CDR2 FNYEAQ. DNA of the CDR3: TGTGCCAGCAGCTTAGGCAGGGCAGATACGCAGTATTTT. Encoded protein: CASSLGRADTQYF.

This clone was recorded a few times. The V gene is TRBV11-2, the J gene TRBJ1-2, with D possibly matching TRBD1 (6 bases). Germline-derived CDR1 and CDR2 are SGHAT and FQNNGV. With 5 bases removed from V and 1 base from J, the gap between germline ends came to 8 bases. The CDR3 runs 13 residues. The CDR3 reads CASSQGFNYGYTF. The CDR3 DNA reads TGTGCCAGCAGCCAGGGGTTTAACTATGGCTACACCTTC.

The chain combines TRBV27 with TRBJ2-7; 8 bases map to TRBD1. Germline V gives CDR1 MNHEY, CDR2 SMNVEV (reference sequence). With 6 bases clipped from V and 6 bases from J, the junction kept 13 bases outside the gene matches. The CDR3 contains 15 residues. CDR3 DNA sequence: TGTGCCAGCAGAATACAGGGGGTACCTTTGGGCGAGCAGTACTTC. Encoded protein: CASRIQGVPLGEQYF.

The rearrangement joins TRBV5-4 to TRBJ1-1, with 9 bases matching TRBD1. Per the germline V gene, CDR1 is SGHNT and CDR2 is YYREEE (reference sequence). This CDR3 region has 14 residues. The J segment lost 6 bases and the V segment lost 7 bases, leaving 10 bases of the junction unmatched. In nucleotides, the CDR3 is TGTGCCAGCGAACTCCGGGACAGGGTACCTGAAGCTTTCTTT. The encoded protein is CASELRDRVPEAFF.